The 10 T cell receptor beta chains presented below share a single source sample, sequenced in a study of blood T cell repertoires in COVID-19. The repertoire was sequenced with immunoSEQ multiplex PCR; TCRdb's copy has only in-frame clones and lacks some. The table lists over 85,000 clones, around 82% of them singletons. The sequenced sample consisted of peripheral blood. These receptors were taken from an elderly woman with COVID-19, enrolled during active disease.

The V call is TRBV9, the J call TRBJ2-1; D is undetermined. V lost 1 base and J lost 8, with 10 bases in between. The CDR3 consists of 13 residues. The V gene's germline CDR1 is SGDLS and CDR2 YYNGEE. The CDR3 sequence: CASSVRPDYEQFF. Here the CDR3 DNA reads TGTGCCAGCAGCGTAAGGCCTGACTATGAGCAGTTCTTC.

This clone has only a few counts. The chain's CDR3 is CASSWALQQETQYF. Written as DNA, the CDR3 is TGTGCCAGCAGCTGGGCCTTGCAGCAAGAGACCCAGTACTTC. V gene TRBV5-6 combines with J gene TRBJ2-5; D remains unclear. CDR1 is SGHDT, CDR2 YYEEEE, per germline. Between the trimmed V and J ends, which lost 3 bases and 2 bases, there was a span of 11 bases. The length of the CDR3 is 14 residues.

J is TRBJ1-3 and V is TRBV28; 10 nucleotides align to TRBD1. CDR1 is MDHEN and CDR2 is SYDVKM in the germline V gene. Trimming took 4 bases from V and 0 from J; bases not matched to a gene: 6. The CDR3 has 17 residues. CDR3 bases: TGTGCCAGCAGTTCCCCCGGGACAGGGGCCTCTGGAAACACCATATATTTT. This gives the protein CASSSPGTGASGNTIYF.

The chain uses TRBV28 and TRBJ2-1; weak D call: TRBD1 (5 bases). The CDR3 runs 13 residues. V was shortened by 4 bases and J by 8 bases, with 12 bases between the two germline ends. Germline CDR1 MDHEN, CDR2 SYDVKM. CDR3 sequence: CASSSIRDDEQFF. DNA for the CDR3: TGTGCCAGCAGTTCCATCAGGGATGATGAGCAGTTCTTC.

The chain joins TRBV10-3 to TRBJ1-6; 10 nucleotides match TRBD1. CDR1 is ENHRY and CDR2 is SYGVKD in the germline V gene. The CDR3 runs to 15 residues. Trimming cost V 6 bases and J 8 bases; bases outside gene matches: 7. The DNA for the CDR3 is TGTGCCATCAGCCCGGGACAGGGGTTGGATTCACCCCTCCACTTT. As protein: CAISPGQGLDSPLHF.

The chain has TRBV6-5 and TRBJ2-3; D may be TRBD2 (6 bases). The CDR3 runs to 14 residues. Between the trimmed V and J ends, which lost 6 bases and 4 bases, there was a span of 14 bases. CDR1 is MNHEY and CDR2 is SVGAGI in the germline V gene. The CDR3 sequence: CASREAGRADTQYF. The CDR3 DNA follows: TGTGCCAGCAGGGAGGCGGGACGGGCAGATACGCAGTATTTT.

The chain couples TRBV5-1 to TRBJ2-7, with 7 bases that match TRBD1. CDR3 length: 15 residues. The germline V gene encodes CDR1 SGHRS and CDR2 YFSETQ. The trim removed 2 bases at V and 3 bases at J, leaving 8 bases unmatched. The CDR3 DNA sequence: TGCGCCAGCAGCTTACAGGGGTCTGCCCTCTACGAGCAGTACTTC. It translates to CASSLQGSALYEQYF.

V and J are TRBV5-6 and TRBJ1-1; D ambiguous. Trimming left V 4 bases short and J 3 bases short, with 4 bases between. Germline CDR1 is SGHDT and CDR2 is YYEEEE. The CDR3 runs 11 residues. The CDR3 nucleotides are TGTGCCAGCAGCCGGTACACTGAAGCTTTCTTT. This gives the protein CASSRYTEAFF.

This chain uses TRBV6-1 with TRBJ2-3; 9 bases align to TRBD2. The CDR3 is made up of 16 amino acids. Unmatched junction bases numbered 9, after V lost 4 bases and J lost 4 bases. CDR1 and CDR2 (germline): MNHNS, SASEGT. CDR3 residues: CASSAAGGNWPDTQYF. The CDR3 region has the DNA TGTGCCAGCAGTGCCGCGGGGGGGAACTGGCCAGATACGCAGTATTTT.

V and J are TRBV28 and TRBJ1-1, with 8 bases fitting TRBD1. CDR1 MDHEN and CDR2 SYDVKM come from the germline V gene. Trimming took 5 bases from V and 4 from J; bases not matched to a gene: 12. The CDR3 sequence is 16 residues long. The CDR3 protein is CASSPGQGLLVTEAFF. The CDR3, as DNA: TGTGCCAGCAGTCCCGGACAGGGACTTTTGGTCACTGAAGCTTTCTTT.